These T cell receptor beta chains were read from a single sample in a study of blood T cell repertoires in COVID-19. TCRdb's copy holds only in-frame clones and misses some; the assay was immunoSEQ multiplex PCR. The sample records around 250,000 clones, around 80% being singletons. The sequencing input was PBMCs or T cells enriched from blood (not recorded which). These receptors all stem from a man aged 40-49 years who had been exposed to COVID-19. The CDR3 runs from the conserved cysteine through the conserved F or W. A D gene is named only where the DNA matches it firmly. Clone size is given for some rows only: seen once, a few or many times, or a class if the clone is expanded.

cdr3_aa	cdr3_nt	j_call	v_call	d_call	cdr3_length	clone_size
CAYKLQGASGELFF	TGTGCCTACAAACTGCAGGGGGCGTCCGGGGAGCTGTTTTTT	TRBJ2-2	TRBV30	TRBD1	14	once
CASSQLRGQETQYF	TGTGCCAGCAGCCAATTACGAGGACAAGAGACCCAGTACTTC	TRBJ2-5	TRBV16	.	14	once
CASSYSYSGNEQFF	TGTGCCAGCAGTTACTCGTACAGTGGGAATGAGCAGTTCTTC	TRBJ2-1	TRBV6-5	.	14	.
CASSLSPFFDRVYF	TGTGCCAGCAGCTTATCGCCTTTCTTCGACAGGGTGTATTTT	TRBJ2-3	TRBV11-3	TRBD1	14	.
CASWGRGYGYTF	TGTGCCAGCTGGGGGCGAGGCTATGGCTACACCTTC	TRBJ1-2	TRBV2	.	12	.
CASSLESGPFYEQYF	TGTGCCAGCAGCTTAGAGTCAGGCCCCTTTTACGAGCAGTACTTC	TRBJ2-7	TRBV11-2	.	15	.
CVRSLHPRTGAGELFF	TGTGTCAGAAGCTTACACCCTCGGACAGGGGCCGGGGAGCTGTTTTTT	TRBJ2-2	TRBV7-5	.	16	.
CASSQGGRIVPNEQFF	TGTGCCAGCAGCCAAGGGGGGAGGATAGTCCCTAATGAGCAGTTCTTC	TRBJ2-1	TRBV3-1/TRBV3-2	.	16	.
CASSIGVLTGAQYF	TGTGCCAGTAGTATAGGGGTCCTCACGGGGGCCCAGTACTTC	TRBJ2-5	TRBV19	.	14	.
CASSPSTEGVFQETQYF	TGTGCCAGCTCACCGAGTACGGAGGGAGTTTTTCAAGAGACCCAGTACTTC	TRBJ2-5	TRBV18	.	17	.
CAWSSLGQRAFF	TGTGCCTGGAGTAGTCTTGGACAACGGGCTTTCTTT	TRBJ1-1	TRBV30	.	12	once
CASILSSGNTIYF	TGTGCCAGTATATTATCCTCTGGAAACACCATATATTTT	TRBJ1-3	TRBV19	.	13	.
CASSPLEGPNSGNTIYF	TGTGCCAGCAGTCCCCTGGAGGGGCCAAACTCTGGAAACACCATATATTTT	TRBJ1-3	TRBV28	.	17	.
CASSEAPGQGYEQYF	TGTGCCAGCAGTGAAGCGCCGGGACAGGGCTACGAGCAGTACTTC	TRBJ2-7	TRBV6-1	TRBD1	15	.
CASSPYPATNEKLFF	TGTGCCAGCTCGCCTTACCCGGCAACTAATGAAAAACTGTTTTTT	TRBJ1-4	TRBV18	.	15	.
CASSPTRRTSGNEQFF	TGTGCCAGCAGCCCCACCCGCCGGACTAGCGGCAATGAGCAGTTCTTC	TRBJ2-1	TRBV3-1/TRBV3-2	TRBD2	16	.
CASSPRQGAAEAFF	TGTGCCAGCAGCCCCAGACAGGGGGCGGCTGAAGCTTTCTTT	TRBJ1-1	TRBV11-2	TRBD1	14	.
CASRMLQGFNQPQHF	TGTGCCAGCAGGATGCTACAGGGATTCAATCAGCCCCAGCATTTT	TRBJ1-5	TRBV6-5	.	15	once
CSVRTSGKNIQYF	TGCAGCGTGAGGACTAGCGGAAAAAACATTCAGTACTTC	TRBJ2-4	TRBV29-1	TRBD2	13	.
CAWSRGTVPNTEAFF	TGTGCCTGGAGTAGGGGCACGGTCCCGAACACTGAAGCTTTCTTT	TRBJ1-1	TRBV30	.	15	.
CASSLGPGDTEAFF	TGTGCCAGCAGCTTGGGCCCGGGGGACACTGAAGCTTTCTTT	TRBJ1-1	TRBV11-2	.	14	.
CASSHGPSGLYNEQFF	TGTGCCAGCAGCCATGGTCCCAGCGGCCTGTACAATGAGCAGTTCTTC	TRBJ2-1	TRBV16	.	16	.
CASNQAGNINSPLHF	TGTGCCAGCAACCAGGCGGGTAATATAAATTCACCCCTCCACTTT	TRBJ1-6	TRBV5-6	.	15	.
CASSLRTANSPLHF	TGTGCCAGCAGCCTCCGGACAGCAAATTCACCCCTCCACTTT	TRBJ1-6	TRBV11-1	.	14	.
CAWSPPGVIGLQPQHF	TGTGCCTGGAGCCCTCCGGGGGTTATCGGCCTTCAGCCCCAGCATTTT	TRBJ1-5	TRBV30	.	16	.
CASSTSDRGDYEQYF	TGTGCCAGTAGTACGTCGGACAGGGGGGACTACGAGCAGTACTTC	TRBJ2-7	TRBV19	TRBD1	15	.
CASSSTGTSYNEQFF	TGCGCCAGCAGCTCGACCGGGACAAGCTACAATGAGCAGTTCTTC	TRBJ2-1	TRBV5-1	.	15	.
CASMANWGYTF	TGTGCCAGCATGGCCAATTGGGGCTACACCTTC	TRBJ1-2	TRBV28	.	11	.
CASSLVAGGPWEQYF	TGTGCCAGCAGCTTAGTCGCGGGAGGGCCTTGGGAGCAGTATTTT	TRBJ2-3	TRBV11-3	TRBD2	15	.
CASSRVERVSGYTF	TGTGCCAGTAGTAGGGTAGAGAGGGTCTCTGGCTACACCTTC	TRBJ1-2	TRBV19	.	14	.
CASGSGTEETQYF	TGTGCTAGTGGTTCTGGGACAGAAGAGACCCAGTACTTC	TRBJ2-5	TRBV12-5	TRBD1	13	.
CASSVEGVTYNEQFF	TGTGCCAGCAGCGTAGAGGGAGTCACCTACAATGAGCAGTTCTTC	TRBJ2-1	TRBV9	.	15	.